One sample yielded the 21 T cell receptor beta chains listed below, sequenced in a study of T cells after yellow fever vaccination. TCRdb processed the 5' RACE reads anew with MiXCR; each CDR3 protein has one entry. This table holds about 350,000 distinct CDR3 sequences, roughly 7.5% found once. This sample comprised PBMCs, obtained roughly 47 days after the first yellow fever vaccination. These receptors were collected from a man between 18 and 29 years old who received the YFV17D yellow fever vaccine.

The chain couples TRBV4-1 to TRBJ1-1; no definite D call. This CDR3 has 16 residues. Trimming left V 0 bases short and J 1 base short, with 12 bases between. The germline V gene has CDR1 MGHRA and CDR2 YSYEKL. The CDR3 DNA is TGCGCCAGCAGCCAAGAGCTGAGGCAGCCGAACACTGAAGCTTTCTTT. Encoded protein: CASSQELRQPNTEAFF.

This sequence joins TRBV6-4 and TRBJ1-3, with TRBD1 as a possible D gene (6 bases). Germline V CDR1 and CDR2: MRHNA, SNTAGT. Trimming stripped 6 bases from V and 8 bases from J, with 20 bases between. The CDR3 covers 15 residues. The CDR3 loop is CASRAPGELRDTIYF. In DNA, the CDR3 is TGTGCCAGCAGGGCGCCAGGGGAGCTTCGAGACACCATATATTTT.

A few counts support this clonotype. In DNA, the CDR3 is TGTGCCAGCAGCTCTATTCAGGGGCCGGATACGCAGTATTTT. It specifies CASSSIQGPDTQYF. V is TRBV5-4 and J is TRBJ2-3, with D perhaps TRBD1 (6 bases). Trimming left V 3 bases short and J 6 bases short, with 14 bases between. The CDR3 consists of 14 residues. Germline loops: CDR1 SGHNT, CDR2 YYREEE (reference sequence).

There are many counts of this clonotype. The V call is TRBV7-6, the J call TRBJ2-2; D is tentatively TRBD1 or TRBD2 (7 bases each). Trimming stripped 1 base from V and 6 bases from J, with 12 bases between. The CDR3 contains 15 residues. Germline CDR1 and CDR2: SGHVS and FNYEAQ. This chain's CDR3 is CASSLVAGGAGELFF. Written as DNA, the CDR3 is TGTGCCAGCAGCTTAGTAGCAGGGGGGGCCGGGGAGCTGTTTTTT.

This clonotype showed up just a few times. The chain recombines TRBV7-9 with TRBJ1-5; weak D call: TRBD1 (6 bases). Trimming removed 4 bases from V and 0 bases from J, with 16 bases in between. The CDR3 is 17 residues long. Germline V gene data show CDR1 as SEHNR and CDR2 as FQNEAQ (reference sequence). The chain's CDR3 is CASSSQGGVDSNQPQHF. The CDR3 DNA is TGTGCCAGCAGCTCCCAAGGGGGGGTGGATAGCAATCAGCCCCAGCATTTT.

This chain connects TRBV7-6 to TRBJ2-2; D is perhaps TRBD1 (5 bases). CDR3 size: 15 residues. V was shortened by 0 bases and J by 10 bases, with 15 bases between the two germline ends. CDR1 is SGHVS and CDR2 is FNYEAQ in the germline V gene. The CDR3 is CASSLAVAGSEELFF. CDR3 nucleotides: TGTGCCAGCAGCTTAGCGGTGGCAGGGTCGGAGGAGCTGTTTTTT.

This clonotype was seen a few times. The CDR3 sequence is CASSLMGLAGIIGHEQFF. In DNA form, the CDR3 reads TGTGCCAGCAGCTTAATGGGGCTAGCGGGGATCATCGGGCATGAGCAGTTCTTC. This chain links TRBV7-3 with TRBJ2-1; 9 nucleotides align to TRBD2. V dropped 1 base and J dropped 8; count of bases not matched to a gene: 15. The CDR3 contains 18 residues. Germline-derived CDR1 and CDR2 are SGHTA and FQGTGA.

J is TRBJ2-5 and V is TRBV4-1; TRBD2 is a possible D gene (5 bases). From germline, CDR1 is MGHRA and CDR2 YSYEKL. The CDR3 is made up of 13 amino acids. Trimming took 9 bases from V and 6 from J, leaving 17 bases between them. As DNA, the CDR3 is TGCGCCAGTGCGGACTCGCTGCAAAAGACCCAGTACTTC. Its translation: CASADSLQKTQYF.

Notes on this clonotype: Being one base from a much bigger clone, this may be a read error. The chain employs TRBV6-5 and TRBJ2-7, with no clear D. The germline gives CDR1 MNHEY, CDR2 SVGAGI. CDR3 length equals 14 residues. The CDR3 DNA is TGTTCCAGCAGTTACCAAAGGACGGACTACGAGCAGTACTTC. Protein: CSSSYQRTDYEQYF.

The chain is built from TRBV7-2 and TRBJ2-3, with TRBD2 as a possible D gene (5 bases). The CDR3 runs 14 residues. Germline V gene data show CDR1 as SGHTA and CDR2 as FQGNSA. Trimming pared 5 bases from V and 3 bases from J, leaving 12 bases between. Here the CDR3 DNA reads TGTGCCAGCAGCAATGGGCCGGGAACAGATACGCAGTATTTT. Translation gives CASSNGPGTDTQYF.

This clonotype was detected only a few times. CDR3 amino acids: CASSSSSGAAYEQYF. The CDR3 DNA is TGTGCCAGTAGTTCGTCTAGCGGGGCAGCCTACGAGCAGTACTTC. The rearrangement uses TRBV19 and TRBJ2-7; 9 positions match TRBD2. With V trimmed by 5 bases and J by 2 bases, 7 bases remained unmatched. The germline gives CDR1 LNHDA, CDR2 SQIVND (reference sequence). This CDR3 region has 15 residues.

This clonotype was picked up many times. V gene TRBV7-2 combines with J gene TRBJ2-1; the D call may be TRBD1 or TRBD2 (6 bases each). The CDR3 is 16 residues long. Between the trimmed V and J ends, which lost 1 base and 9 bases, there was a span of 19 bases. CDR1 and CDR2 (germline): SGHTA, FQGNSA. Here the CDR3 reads CASSLEFPGAGGEQFF. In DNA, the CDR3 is TGTGCCAGCAGCTTAGAGTTTCCGGGGGCGGGCGGTGAGCAGTTCTTC.

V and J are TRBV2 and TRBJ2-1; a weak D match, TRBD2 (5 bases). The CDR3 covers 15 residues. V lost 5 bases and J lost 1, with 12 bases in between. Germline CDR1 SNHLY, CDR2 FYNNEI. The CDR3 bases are TGTGCCAGCAGTCCTAGCACCGCATCCTACAATGAGCAGTTCTTC. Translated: CASSPSTASYNEQFF.

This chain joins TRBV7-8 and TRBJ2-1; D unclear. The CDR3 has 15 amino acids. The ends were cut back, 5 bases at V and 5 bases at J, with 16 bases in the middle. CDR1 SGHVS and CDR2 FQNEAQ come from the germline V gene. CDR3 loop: CASSPPNIRDNEQFF. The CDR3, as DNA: TGTGCCAGCAGCCCCCCGAACATCCGTGACAATGAGCAGTTCTTC.

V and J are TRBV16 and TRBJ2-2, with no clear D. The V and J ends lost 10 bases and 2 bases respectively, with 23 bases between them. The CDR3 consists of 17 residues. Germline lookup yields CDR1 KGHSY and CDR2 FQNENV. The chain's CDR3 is CATTQVLVGPNTGELFF. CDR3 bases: TGTGCCACCACCCAAGTATTGGTCGGGCCAAACACCGGGGAGCTGTTTTTT.

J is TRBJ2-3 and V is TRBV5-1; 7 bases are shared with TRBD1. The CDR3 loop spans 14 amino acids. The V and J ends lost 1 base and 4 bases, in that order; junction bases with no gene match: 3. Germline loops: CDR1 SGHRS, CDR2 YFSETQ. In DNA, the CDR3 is TGCGCCAGCAGCTTGAACAGGGGACCAGATACGCAGTATTTT. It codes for CASSLNRGPDTQYF.

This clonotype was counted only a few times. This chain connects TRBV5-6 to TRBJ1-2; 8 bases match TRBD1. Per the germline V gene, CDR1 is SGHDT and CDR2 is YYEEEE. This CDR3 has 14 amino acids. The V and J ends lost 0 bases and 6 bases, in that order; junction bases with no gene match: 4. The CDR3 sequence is CASSLVGQEHGYTF. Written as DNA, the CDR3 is TGTGCCAGCAGCTTGGTGGGACAGGAGCATGGCTACACCTTC.

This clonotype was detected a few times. CDR3: CASRGNFSGNTIYF. CDR3 DNA sequence: TGCGCCAGCAGGGGTAACTTCTCTGGAAACACCATATATTTT. The chain is built from TRBV10-1 and TRBJ1-3; no definite D call. The CDR3 runs 14 residues. Germline V gene lookup returns CDR1 WNHNN and CDR2 SYGVQD (reference sequence). V gave up 6 bases and J gave up 0 bases, with 9 bases separating them.

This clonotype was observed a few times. The CDR3 sequence is CASIRRNQETQYF. Written as DNA, the CDR3 is TGTGCCAGCATAAGACGGAACCAAGAGACCCAGTACTTC. V usage is TRBV2 and J usage is TRBJ2-5, with no clear D. The CDR3 covers 13 residues. V was pared by 7 bases and J by 0 bases, with 9 bases between. Per germline, CDR1 SNHLY and CDR2 FYNNEI.

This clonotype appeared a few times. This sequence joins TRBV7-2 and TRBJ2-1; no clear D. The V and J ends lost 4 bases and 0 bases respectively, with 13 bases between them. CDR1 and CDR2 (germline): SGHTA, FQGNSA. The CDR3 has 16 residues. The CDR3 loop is CASSSPYSSSYNEQFF. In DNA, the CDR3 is TGTGCCAGCAGCTCCCCTTACTCCAGCTCCTACAATGAGCAGTTCTTC.

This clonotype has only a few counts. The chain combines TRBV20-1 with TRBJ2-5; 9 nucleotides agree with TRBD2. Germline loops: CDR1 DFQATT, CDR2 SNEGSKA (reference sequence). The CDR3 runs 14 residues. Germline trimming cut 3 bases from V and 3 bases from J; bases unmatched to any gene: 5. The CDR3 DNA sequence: TGCAGTGCTAGGCCACTAGCGGGTAAAGAGACCCAGTACTTC. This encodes CSARPLAGKETQYF.